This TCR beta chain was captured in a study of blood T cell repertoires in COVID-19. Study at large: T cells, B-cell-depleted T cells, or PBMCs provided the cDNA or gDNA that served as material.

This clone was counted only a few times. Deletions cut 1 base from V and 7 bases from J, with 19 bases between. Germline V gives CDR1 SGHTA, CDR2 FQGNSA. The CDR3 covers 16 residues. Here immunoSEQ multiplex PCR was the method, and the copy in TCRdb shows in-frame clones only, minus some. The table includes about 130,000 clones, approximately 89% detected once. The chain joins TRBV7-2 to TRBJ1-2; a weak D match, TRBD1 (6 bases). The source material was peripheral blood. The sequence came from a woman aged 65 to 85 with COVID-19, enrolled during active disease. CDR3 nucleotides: TGTGCCAGCAGCTTAGTCCCGGCAGGGGAGGGATCTGGCTACACCTTC. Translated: CASSLVPAGEGSGYTF.